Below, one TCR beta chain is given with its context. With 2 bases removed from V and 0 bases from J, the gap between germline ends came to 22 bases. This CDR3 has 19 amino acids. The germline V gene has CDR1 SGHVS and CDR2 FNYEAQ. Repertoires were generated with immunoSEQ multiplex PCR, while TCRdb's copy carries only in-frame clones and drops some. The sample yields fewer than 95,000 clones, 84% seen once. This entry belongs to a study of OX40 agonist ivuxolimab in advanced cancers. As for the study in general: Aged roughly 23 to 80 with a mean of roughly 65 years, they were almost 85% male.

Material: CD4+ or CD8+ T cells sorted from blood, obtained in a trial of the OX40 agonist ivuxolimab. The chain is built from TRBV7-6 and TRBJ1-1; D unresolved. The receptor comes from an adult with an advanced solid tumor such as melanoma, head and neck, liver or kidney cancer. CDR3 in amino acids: CASSLKFLLPHLLNTEAFF. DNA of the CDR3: TGTGCCAGCAGCTTAAAGTTTTTGCTCCCTCACCTTTTGAACACTGAAGCTTTCTTT.